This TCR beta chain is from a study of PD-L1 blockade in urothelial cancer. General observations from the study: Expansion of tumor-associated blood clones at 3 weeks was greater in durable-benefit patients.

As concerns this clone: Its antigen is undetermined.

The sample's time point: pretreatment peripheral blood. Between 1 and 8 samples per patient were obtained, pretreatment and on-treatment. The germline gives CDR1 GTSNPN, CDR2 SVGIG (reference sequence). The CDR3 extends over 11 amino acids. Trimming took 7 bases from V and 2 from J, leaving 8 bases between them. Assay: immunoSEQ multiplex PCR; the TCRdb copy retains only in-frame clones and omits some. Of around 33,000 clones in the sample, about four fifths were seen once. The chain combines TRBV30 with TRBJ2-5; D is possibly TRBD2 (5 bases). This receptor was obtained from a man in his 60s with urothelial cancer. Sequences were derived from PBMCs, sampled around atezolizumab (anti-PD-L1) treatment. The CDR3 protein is CASEEQETQYF. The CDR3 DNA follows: TGTGCCTCGGAGGAGCAAGAGACCCAGTACTTC.